This T cell receptor (beta chain) is from a study of blood T cells in healthy people across ages. Notes on the study in general: Significant beta diversity loss was already apparent by age about 39, declining roughly linearly.

Points on this clonotype: What it recognizes is unknown.

Aged about 6 to 95, donors were systemically healthy Caucasians from Russia. The length of the CDR3 is 16 residues. V shed 5 bases, J shed 4 bases, and the junction held 7 bases outside the gene matches. A sample-barcoded 5' primer and a J-beta primer mix were used in a second PCR of roughly 7 to 11 cycles. TCRdb recomputed calls from the 5' RACE reads with MiXCR, one row per CDR3 protein. The repertoire includes around 1,600,000 distinct CDR3 sequences, roughly two fifths of them detected once, and over 3.5% sits in the top ten. The chain recombines TRBV12-3 or TRBV12-4 with TRBJ2-3; the match to TRBD2 covers 12 bases. The source of this sequence is a woman aged 18-29 years in good health. Material: blood. The CDR3 nucleotides are TGTGCCAGCAGTCCCCTAGCGGGGGGGCCCTCAGATACGCAGTATTTT. Its translation: CASSPLAGGPSDTQYF.